The rows below give T cell receptor beta chains drawn from one sample of a study of T cells after posttransplantation cyclophosphamide. The protocol was immunoSEQ multiplex PCR, while the TCRdb copy is restricted to in-frame clones and leaves out a portion. The repertoire has 12,000 or so clones, under 95% of them found once; the top ten carry approximately 3.8%. The sample here was PBMCs, taken after allogeneic stem cell transplant with posttransplant cyclophosphamide. The receptors originated from a female patient aged 30 to 45 who received an allogeneic stem cell transplant from an unrelated donor, was CMV-positive, and had no GVHD. Some T cells may be supplied by the graft donor. Both conserved end residues are part of each CDR3. The D gene is left open where the match is weak. Only part of the rows carry a size: once, few, many, or a class if the clone is expanded.

D	V	size	J	length	DNA	CDR3
TRBD2	TRBV9	few	TRBJ2-3	16	TGTGCCAGCAGCGTAGATGCGGGGGGGCAGACAGATACGCAGTATTTT	CASSVDAGGQTDTQYF
.	TRBV6-1	.	TRBJ1-1	13	TGTGCCAGCAGCGCGGGACGGGCGGGTTTGTTGCTCTTT	CASSAGRAGLLLF
TRBD1	TRBV18	.	TRBJ2-5	17	TGTGCCAGCTCACCGCGGGACAGGGTATTTTACCAAGAGACCCAGTACTTC	CASSPRDRVFYQETQYF
.	TRBV19	.	TRBJ2-7	15	TGTGCCAGCACCAGGGATAGCGGCCGCGTTTACGAGCAGTACTTC	CASTRDSGRVYEQYF
.	TRBV18	.	TRBJ1-1	15	TGTGCCAGCTCACCTCTATCAGGCGGGGGCACTGAAGCTTTCTTT	CASSPLSGGGTEAFF
TRBD1	TRBV18	.	TRBJ1-5	15	TGTGCCAGCTCGGAGGGGGCTAATGGCAATCAGCCCCAGCATTTT	CASSEGANGNQPQHF
.	TRBV27	.	TRBJ2-7	14	TGTGCCAGCAGTTTATCCAGGGCCAACTACGAGCAGTACTTC	CASSLSRANYEQYF
.	TRBV6-1	.	TRBJ2-5	17	TGTGCCAGCAGTGAAAAGGTGGGAGGACCTCCCTGGGAGACCCAGTACTTC	CASSEKVGGPPWETQYF
TRBD2	TRBV27	.	TRBJ2-7	12	TGTGCCAGCAAACTAGCGGGTTACGAGCAGTACTTC	CASKLAGYEQYF
TRBD2	TRBV5-4	.	TRBJ2-1	17	TGTGCCAGCAGACCGGGACTAGCGGGAGGAAAGCTCAATGAGCAGTTCTTC	CASRPGLAGGKLNEQFF
.	TRBV11-3	.	TRBJ2-7	12	TGTGCCAGCAGCATAATACGGGACAAGCAGTACTTC	CASSIIRDKQYF
TRBD2	TRBV6-5	.	TRBJ2-7	14	TGTGCCACGCCACGGGAGGGTCCCTCCTACGAGCAGTACTTC	CATPREGPSYEQYF
TRBD1	TRBV18	.	TRBJ1-4	16	TGTGCCAGCTCACCTTTGGGACAGTCCGTTAATGAAAAACTGTTTTTT	CASSPLGQSVNEKLFF
TRBD1	TRBV5-1	.	TRBJ1-1	15	TGCGCCAGCTTTCCGGGACAGGGGGCTCTGGGTGAAGCTTTCTTT	CASFPGQGALGEAFF
TRBD2	TRBV4-1	.	TRBJ2-1	15	TGCGCCAGCAGCCCGCTAGCGGGAGGGAACAATGAGCAGTTCTTC	CASSPLAGGNNEQFF
TRBD1	TRBV6-1	.	TRBJ1-5	15	TGTGCCAGTACAGGGGGGAAGCATAGCAATCAGCCCCAGCATTTT	CASTGGKHSNQPQHF
.	TRBV29-1	.	TRBJ2-1	13	TGCAGCGCCCAGGGGTTTATCCACAATGAGCAGTTCTTC	CSAQGFIHNEQFF
TRBD1	TRBV6-1	few	TRBJ1-5	15	TGTGCCAGCTCCTGGACAGGGGGCTTGGATCAGCCCCAGCATTTT	CASSWTGGLDQPQHF
.	TRBV7-9	.	TRBJ1-5	15	TGTGCCAGCAGCTCGGGGGGCTGGAGCAATCAGCCCCAGCATTTT	CASSSGGWSNQPQHF
TRBD2	TRBV9	.	TRBJ2-2	17	TGTGCCAGCAGCGTAACCAGCGGGGGGCCGAACACCGGGGAGCTGTTTTTT	CASSVTSGGPNTGELFF
TRBD1	TRBV9	.	TRBJ1-2	14	TGTGCCAGCAGCGTAGCTGACAGGGTAGCTGGCTACACCTTC	CASSVADRVAGYTF
TRBD2	TRBV4-1	.	TRBJ2-7	16	TGCGCCAGCAGCCAAGAAGCGAGCGGGGGTTCCTACGAGCAGTACTTC	CASSQEASGGSYEQYF
TRBD2	TRBV14	.	TRBJ2-7	16	TGTGCCAGCAGCCGTCAACCGGGACTAGCGAACTACGAGCAGTACTTC	CASSRQPGLANYEQYF
TRBD1	TRBV14	.	TRBJ2-7	15	TGTGCCAGCAGTCAAGTAACAGGGGGATCGGGCGAGCAGTACTTC	CASSQVTGGSGEQYF
TRBD2	TRBV5-1	.	TRBJ2-7	15	TGCGCCAGCAGCTTACCTCGGGGGGGACCCTACGAGCAGTACTTC	CASSLPRGGPYEQYF
.	TRBV28	.	TRBJ1-5	15	TGTTCAGCTACCGGGACATTTTATAGCAATCAGCCCCAGCATTTT	CSATGTFYSNQPQHF
.	TRBV10-1	.	TRBJ1-6	14	TGCGCCACGTGGACAGCTAGGAATAATTCACCCCTCCACTTT	CATWTARNNSPLHF
TRBD2	TRBV5-1	.	TRBJ2-7	16	TGCGCCAGCAGCTCGGGAAACGGACTAGCGGTCTACGAGCAGTACTTC	CASSSGNGLAVYEQYF